In this sample, the clone carrying this TCR beta chain turned up a few times. This entry comes from a study of T-cell reconstitution after alpha-beta-depleted transplantation in children. The germline V gene has CDR1 SGHTA and CDR2 FQGNSA. V lost 1 base and J 5 bases, leaving 9 bases between the germline ends. The CDR3 contains 13 residues. Construction of the TCRbeta library involved unique molecular identifiers. TCRdb used MiXCR to reprocess the PCR reads, holding one entry per CDR3 protein. This table has 90,000 to 95,000 distinct CDR3 sequences, about 12% appearing once. The rearrangement links TRBV7-2 to TRBJ2-7; D is possibly TRBD2 (5 bases). This specimen was PBMCs from the stem cell graft donor, taken from the stem cell graft. The receptor comes from a human donor who donated a stem cell graft to a child with inherited bone marrow failure. This CDR3 is CASSLDRGDEQYF. CDR3 coding DNA: TGTGCCAGCAGCTTAGATCGGGGAGACGAGCAGTACTTC.